This T cell receptor beta chain was documented in a study of blood T cells in healthy people across ages. Overall study results and limits: Older individuals had lower TCR beta diversity per million T cells (the decline was roughly linear). Reliance upon unsorted PBMCs precluded definitive naive versus antigen-experienced comparison. Changes in expanded clonotypes were possibly confounded, as the CMV status of donors was unknown.

A note on this clonotype: Its specificity is not known.

A second PCR, run for about 6 to 11 cycles, used a sample-barcoded 5' primer plus a J-beta primer mix. Each cDNA was tagged by a template-switch adaptor containing 12 random nucleotides. TCRdb used MiXCR to reprocess the 5' RACE reads, holding one entry per CDR3 protein. The data hold roughly 720,000 distinct CDR3 sequences, with roughly 50% observed a single time. The germline V gene has CDR1 MNHEY and CDR2 SVGEGT. V was trimmed by 5 bases and J by 5 bases, leaving 10 bases between them. The CDR3 has 13 amino acids. This clonotype was obtained from an older man in good health. Input material: blood. V is TRBV6-2 or TRBV6-3 and J is TRBJ2-1; perhaps TRBD1 as D (6 bases). The CDR3 reads CASSTGRDNEQFF. DNA of the CDR3: TGTGCCAGCAGTACAGGGCGAGACAATGAGCAGTTCTTC.